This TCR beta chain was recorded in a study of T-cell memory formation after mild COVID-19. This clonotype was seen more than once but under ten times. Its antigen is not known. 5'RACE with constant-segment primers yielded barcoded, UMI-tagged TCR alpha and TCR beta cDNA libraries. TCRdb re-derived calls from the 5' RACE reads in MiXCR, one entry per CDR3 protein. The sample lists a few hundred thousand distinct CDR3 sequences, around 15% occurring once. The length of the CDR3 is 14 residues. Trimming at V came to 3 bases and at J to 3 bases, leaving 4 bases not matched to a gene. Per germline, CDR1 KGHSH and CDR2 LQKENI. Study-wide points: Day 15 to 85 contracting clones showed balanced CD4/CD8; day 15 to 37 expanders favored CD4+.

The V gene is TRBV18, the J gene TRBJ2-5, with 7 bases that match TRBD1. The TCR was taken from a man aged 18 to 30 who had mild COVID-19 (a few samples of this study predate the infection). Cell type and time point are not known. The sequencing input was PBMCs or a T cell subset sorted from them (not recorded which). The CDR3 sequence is CASSPGTVKETQYF. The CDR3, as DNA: TGTGCCAGCTCACCCGGGACAGTAAAAGAGACCCAGTACTTC.